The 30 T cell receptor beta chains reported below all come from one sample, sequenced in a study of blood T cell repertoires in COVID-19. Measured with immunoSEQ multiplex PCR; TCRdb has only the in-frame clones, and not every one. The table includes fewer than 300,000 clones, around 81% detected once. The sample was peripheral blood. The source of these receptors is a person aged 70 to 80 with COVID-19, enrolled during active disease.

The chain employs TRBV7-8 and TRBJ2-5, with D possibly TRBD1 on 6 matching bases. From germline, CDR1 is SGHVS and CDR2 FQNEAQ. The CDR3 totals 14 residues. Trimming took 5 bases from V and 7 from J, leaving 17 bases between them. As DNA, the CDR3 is TGTGCCAGCAGCGGCTACGGACAGAGCGGGACCCAGTACTTC. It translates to CASSGYGQSGTQYF.

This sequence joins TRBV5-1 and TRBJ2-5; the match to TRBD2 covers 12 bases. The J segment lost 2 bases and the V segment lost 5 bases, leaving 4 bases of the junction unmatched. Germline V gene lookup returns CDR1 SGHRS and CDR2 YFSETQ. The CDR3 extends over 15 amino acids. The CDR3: CASRRTSGEQETQYF. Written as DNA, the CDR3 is TGCGCCAGCAGACGGACTAGCGGGGAACAAGAGACCCAGTACTTC.

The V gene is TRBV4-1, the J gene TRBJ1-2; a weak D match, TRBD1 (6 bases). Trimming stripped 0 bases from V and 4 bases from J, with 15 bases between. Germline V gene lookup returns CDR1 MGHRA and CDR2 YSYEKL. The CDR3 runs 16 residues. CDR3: CASSQEGGARIYGYTF. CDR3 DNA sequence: TGCGCCAGCAGCCAAGAGGGGGGGGCGCGGATCTATGGCTACACCTTC.

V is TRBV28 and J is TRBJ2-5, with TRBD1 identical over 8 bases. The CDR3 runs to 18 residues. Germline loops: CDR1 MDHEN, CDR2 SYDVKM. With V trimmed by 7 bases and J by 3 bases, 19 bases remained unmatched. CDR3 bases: TGTGCCAGCACAGAAAGGCCGGGACAGGCCCCAAAGGAAGAGACCCAGTACTTC. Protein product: CASTERPGQAPKEETQYF. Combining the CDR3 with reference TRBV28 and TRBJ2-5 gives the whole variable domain DVKVTQSSRYLVKRTGEKVFLECVQDMDHENMFWYRQDPGLGLRLIYFSYDVKMKEKGDIPEGYSVSREKKERFSLILESASTNQTSMYLCASTERPGQAPKEETQYFGPGTRLLVL.

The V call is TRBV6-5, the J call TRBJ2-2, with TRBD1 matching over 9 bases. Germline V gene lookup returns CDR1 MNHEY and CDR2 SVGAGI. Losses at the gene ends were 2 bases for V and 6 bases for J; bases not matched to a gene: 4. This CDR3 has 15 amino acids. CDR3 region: CASSYGTGTAGELFF. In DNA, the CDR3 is TGTGCCAGCAGTTACGGGACAGGGACGGCCGGGGAGCTGTTTTTT.

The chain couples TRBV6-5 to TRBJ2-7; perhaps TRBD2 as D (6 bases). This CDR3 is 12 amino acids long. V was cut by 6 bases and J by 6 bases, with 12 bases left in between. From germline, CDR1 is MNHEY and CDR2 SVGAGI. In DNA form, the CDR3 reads TGTGCCAGCAGGTACCCCGGGGGCGAGCAGTACTTC. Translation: CASRYPGGEQYF.

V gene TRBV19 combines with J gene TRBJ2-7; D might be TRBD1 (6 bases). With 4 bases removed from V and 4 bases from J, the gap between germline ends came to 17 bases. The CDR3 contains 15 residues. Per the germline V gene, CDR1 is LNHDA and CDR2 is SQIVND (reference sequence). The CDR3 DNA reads TGTGCCAGTAGTACGTCCGGGACAAGGAATTACGAGCAGTACTTC. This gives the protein CASSTSGTRNYEQYF.

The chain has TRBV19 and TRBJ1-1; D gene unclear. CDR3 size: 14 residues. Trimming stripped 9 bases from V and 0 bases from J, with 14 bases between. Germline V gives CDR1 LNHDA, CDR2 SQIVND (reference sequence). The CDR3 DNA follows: TGTGCCAGCTTGGGGAGACAAGTGAACACTGAAGCTTTCTTT. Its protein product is CASLGRQVNTEAFF.

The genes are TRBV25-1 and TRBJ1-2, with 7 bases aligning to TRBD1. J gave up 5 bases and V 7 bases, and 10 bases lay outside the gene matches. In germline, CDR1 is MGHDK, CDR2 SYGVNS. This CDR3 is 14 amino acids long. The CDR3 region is CASKRQGVGYGYTF. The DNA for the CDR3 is TGTGCCAGCAAAAGACAGGGAGTAGGGTATGGCTACACCTTC.

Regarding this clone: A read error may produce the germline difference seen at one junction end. This CDR3 is CASSVAGGFDEQFF. The CDR3, as DNA: TGTGCCAGCAGCGTAGCGGGAGGGTTCGATGAGCAGTTCTTC. The chain recombines TRBV7-9 with TRBJ2-1; 11 nucleotides agree with TRBD2. Germline loops: CDR1 SEHNR, CDR2 FQNEAQ (reference sequence). The CDR3 consists of 14 residues. Variable domain in full (rest from reference TRBV7-9 and TRBJ2-1): DTGVSQNPRHKITKRGQNVTFRCDPISEHNRLYWYRQTLGQGPEFLTYFQNEAQLEKSRLLSDRFSAERPKGSFSTLEIQRTEQGDSAMYLCASSVAGGFDEQFFGPGTRLTVL.

The chain's CDR3 is CASSQGQGSNQPQHF. DNA for the CDR3: TGTGCCAGCTCACAAGGACAGGGAAGCAATCAGCCCCAGCATTTT. V is TRBV18 and J is TRBJ1-5; 8 bases agree with TRBD1. With V trimmed by 4 bases and J by 1 base, 3 bases remained unmatched. Germline lookup yields CDR1 KGHSH and CDR2 LQKENI. The CDR3 totals 15 residues.

As DNA, the CDR3 is TGTGCCAGCAGTATCATAGAAGTGACAGGGGTGGATTCACCCCTCCACTTT. It yields the protein CASSIIEVTGVDSPLHF. The chain uses TRBV5-4 and TRBJ1-6; TRBD1 matches 8 bases. Unmatched junction bases numbered 15, after V lost 5 bases and J lost 8 bases. Germline lookup yields CDR1 SGHNT and CDR2 YYREEE (reference sequence). The CDR3 runs to 17 residues.

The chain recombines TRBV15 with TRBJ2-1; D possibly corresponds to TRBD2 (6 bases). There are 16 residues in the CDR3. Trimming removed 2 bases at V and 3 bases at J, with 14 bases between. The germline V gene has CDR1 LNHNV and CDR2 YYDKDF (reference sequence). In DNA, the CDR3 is TGTGCCACCAGCAGAACACTAGCCACCTACTACAATGAGCAGTTCTTC. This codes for CATSRTLATYYNEQFF. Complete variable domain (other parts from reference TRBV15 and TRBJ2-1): DAMVIQNPRYQVTQFGKPVTLSCSQTLNHNVMYWYQQKSSQAPKLLFHYYDKDFNNEADTPDNFQSRRPNTSFCFLDIRSPGLGDTAMYLCATSRTLATYYNEQFFGPGTRLTVL.

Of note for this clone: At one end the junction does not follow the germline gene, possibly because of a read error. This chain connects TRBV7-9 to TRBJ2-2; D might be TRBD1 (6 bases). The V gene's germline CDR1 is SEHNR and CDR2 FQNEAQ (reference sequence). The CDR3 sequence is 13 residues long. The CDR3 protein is CASNLDRSGELFF. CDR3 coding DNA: TGTGCCAGCAACTTAGACAGGTCCGGGGAGCTGTTTTTT.

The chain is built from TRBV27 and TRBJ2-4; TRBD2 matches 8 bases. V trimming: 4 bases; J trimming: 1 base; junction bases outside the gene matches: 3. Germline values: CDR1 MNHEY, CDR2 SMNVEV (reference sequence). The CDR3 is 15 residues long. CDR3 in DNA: TGTGCCAGCAGTTCCATAGCGGGGGCCAAAAACATTCAGTACTTC. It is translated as CASSSIAGAKNIQYF.

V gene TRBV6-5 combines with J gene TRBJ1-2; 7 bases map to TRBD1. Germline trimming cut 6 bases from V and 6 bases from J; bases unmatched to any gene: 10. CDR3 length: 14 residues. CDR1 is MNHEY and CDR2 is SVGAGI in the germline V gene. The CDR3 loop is CASRPTGAGHGYTF. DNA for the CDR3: TGTGCCAGCAGGCCTACAGGGGCAGGACATGGCTACACCTTC.

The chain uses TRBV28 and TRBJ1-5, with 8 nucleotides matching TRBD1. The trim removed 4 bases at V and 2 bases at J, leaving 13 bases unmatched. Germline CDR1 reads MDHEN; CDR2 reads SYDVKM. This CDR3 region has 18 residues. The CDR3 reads CASSSDRQGRSGNQPQHF. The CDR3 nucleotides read TGTGCCAGCAGTTCCGATAGACAGGGGCGTTCCGGCAATCAGCCCCAGCATTTT.

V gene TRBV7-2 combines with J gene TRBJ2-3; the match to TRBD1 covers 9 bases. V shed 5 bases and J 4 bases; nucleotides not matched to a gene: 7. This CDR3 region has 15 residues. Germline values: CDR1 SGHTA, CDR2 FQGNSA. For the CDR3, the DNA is TGTGCCAGCAGCGAGGGGACAGGGTGGGCAGATACGCAGTATTTT. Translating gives CASSEGTGWADTQYF.

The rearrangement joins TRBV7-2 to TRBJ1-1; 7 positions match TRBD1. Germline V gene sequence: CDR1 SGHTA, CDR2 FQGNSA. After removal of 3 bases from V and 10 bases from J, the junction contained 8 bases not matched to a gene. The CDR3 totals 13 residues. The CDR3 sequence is CASSFDRVAGAFF. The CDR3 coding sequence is TGTGCCAGCAGCTTCGACAGGGTGGCCGGAGCTTTCTTT.

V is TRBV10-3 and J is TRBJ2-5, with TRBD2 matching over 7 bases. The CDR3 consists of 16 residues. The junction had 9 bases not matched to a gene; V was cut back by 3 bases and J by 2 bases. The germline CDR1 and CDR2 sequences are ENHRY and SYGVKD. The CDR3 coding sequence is TGTGCCATCAGTGAAGCAGGTGCTAGCGGACAAGAGACCCAGTACTTC. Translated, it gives CAISEAGASGQETQYF.

The CDR3: CASGLSSGGLAEQYF. The CDR3 DNA is TGTGCTAGTGGTTTGTCGTCAGGGGGCCTAGCCGAGCAGTACTTC. This chain uses TRBV12-5 with TRBJ2-7; 8 bases line up with TRBD1. The CDR3 has 15 amino acids. Germline CDR1 LGHNT, CDR2 FRNRAP. V shed 2 bases and J 6 bases; nucleotides not matched to a gene: 9.

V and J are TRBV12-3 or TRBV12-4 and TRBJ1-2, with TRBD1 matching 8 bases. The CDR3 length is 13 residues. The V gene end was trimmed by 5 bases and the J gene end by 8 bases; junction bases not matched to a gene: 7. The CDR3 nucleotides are TGTGCCAGCAGTCCCAGGGGGCGAAGCGGCTACACCTTC. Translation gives CASSPRGRSGYTF.

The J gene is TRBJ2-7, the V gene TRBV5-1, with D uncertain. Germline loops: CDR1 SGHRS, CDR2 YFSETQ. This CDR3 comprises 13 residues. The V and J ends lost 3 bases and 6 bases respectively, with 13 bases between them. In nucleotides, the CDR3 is TGCGCCAGCAGCTCGTCCCTAGGCGGCGAGCAGTACTTC. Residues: CASSSSLGGEQYF. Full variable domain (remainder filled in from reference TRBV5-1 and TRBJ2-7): KAGVTQTPRYLIKTRGQQVTLSCSPISGHRSVSWYQQTPGQGLQFLFEYFSETQRNKGNFPGRFSGRQFSNSRSEMNVSTLELGDSALYLCASSSSLGGEQYFGPGTRLTVT.

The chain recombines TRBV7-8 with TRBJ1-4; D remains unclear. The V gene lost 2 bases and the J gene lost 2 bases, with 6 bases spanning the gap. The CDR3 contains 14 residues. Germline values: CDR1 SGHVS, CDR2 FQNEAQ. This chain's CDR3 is CASSLLATNEKLFF. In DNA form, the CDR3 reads TGTGCCAGCAGCTTATTAGCGACTAATGAAAAACTGTTTTTT. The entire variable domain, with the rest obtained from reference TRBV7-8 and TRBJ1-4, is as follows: GAGVSQSPRYKVAKRGQDVALRCDPISGHVSLFWYQQALGQGPEFLTYFQNEAQLDKSGLPSDRFFAERPEGSVSTLKIQRTQQEDSAVYLCASSLLATNEKLFFGSGTQLSVL.

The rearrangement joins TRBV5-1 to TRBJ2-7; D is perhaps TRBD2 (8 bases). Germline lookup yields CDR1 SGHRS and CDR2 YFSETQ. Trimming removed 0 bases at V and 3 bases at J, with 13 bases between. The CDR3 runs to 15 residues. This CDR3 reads CASSLVAGQSYEQYF. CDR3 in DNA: TGCGCCAGCAGCTTGGTAGCGGGACAGAGCTACGAGCAGTACTTC.

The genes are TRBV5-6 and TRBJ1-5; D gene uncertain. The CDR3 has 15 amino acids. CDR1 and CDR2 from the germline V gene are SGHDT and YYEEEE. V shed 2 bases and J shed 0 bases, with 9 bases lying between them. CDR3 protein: CASSFTGLSNQPQHF. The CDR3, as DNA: TGTGCCAGCAGCTTCACGGGTCTTAGCAATCAGCCCCAGCATTTT.

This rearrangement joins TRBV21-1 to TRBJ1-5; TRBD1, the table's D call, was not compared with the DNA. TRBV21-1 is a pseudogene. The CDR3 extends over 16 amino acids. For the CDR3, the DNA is TGTGCCAGCAGCAAAGGACAGGGTAGGGGGGTTCAGCCCCAGCATTTT. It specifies CASSKGQGRGVQPQHF.

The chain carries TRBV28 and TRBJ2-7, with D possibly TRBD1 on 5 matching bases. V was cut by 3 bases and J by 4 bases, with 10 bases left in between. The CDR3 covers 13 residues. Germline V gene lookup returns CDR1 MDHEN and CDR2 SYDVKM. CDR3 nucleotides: TGTGCCAGCAGTTTGCCAGGGAAGTACGAGCAGTACTTC. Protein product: CASSLPGKYEQYF.

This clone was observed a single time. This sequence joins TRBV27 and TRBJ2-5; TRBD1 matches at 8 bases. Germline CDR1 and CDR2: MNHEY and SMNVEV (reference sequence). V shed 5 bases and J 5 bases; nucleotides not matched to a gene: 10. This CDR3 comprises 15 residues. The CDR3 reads CASSPLWDRSETQYF. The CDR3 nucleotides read TGTGCCAGCAGTCCCCTATGGGACAGGTCCGAGACCCAGTACTTC.

The CDR3 region has the DNA TGTGCCAGCTCACCACAGGGGGCGCGAGGAAACACCATATATTTT. This sequence encodes CASSPQGARGNTIYF. The chain carries TRBV18 and TRBJ1-3; 7 nucleotides agree with TRBD1. The germline CDR1 and CDR2 sequences are KGHSH and LQKENI. This CDR3 has 15 amino acids. V shed 1 base, J shed 4 bases, and the junction held 4 bases outside the gene matches. The variable domain in full, completed from reference TRBV18 and TRBJ1-3, reads NAGVMQNPRHLVRRRGQEARLRCSPMKGHSHVYWYRQLPEEGLKFMVYLQKENIIDESGMPKERFSAEFPKEGPSILRIQQVVRGDSAAYFCASSPQGARGNTIYFGEGSWLTVV.